The rows below give T cell receptor beta chains drawn from one sample of a study of blood T cell repertoires in COVID-19. Clones were read by immunoSEQ multiplex PCR, and TCRdb kept only the in-frame ones, dropping some. The table shows some 390,000 clones, with roughly 90% occurring only once. Sequenced input: peripheral blood. These receptors all stem from a woman aged 40 to 50 with COVID-19, enrolled during active disease. The CDR3 runs from the conserved cysteine through the conserved F or W. A D gene is named only where the DNA matches it firmly. For some rows the clone size is stated as once, few or many, or as a class when expanded; others skip it.

j_gene: TRBJ1-5; d_gene: -; v_gene: TRBV10-1; abundance: -; CDR3nt: TGCGCCAGCAGTGCCCGAAATTCAGTATATAGCAATCAGCCCCAGCATTTT; CDR3aa: CASSARNSVYSNQPQHF
j_gene: TRBJ2-1; d_gene: -; v_gene: TRBV19; abundance: -; CDR3nt: TGTGCCAGTTCTAGCGTCGACCTTTATAACAATGAGCAGTTCTTC; CDR3aa: CASSSVDLYNNEQFF
j_gene: TRBJ2-1; d_gene: TRBD1; v_gene: TRBV18; abundance: once; CDR3nt: TGTGCCAGCTCGGGGACAGGGTCGGGAAATGAGCAGTTCTTC; CDR3aa: CASSGTGSGNEQFF
j_gene: TRBJ1-2; d_gene: -; v_gene: TRBV24-1; abundance: -; CDR3nt: TGTGCCACCAGTGATCCCATGATCTTGAGCGGCTACACCTTC; CDR3aa: CATSDPMILSGYTF
j_gene: TRBJ1-1; d_gene: TRBD1; v_gene: TRBV5-1; abundance: -; CDR3nt: TGCGCCAGCAGCTGGGACAGGGGAAATACTGAAGCTTTCTTT; CDR3aa: CASSWDRGNTEAFF
j_gene: TRBJ2-2; d_gene: -; v_gene: TRBV5-1; abundance: -; CDR3nt: TGCGCCAGCAGTACCCCAGGCGGGGTCACCGGGGAGCTGTTTTTT; CDR3aa: CASSTPGGVTGELFF
j_gene: TRBJ2-5; d_gene: TRBD1; v_gene: TRBV5-4; abundance: -; CDR3nt: TGTGCCAGCAGCTCCGGACAGGGGCCCCAAATCCGGGAGGAGACCCAGTACTTC; CDR3aa: CASSSGQGPQIREETQYF
j_gene: TRBJ1-5; d_gene: -; v_gene: TRBV27; abundance: -; CDR3nt: TGTGCCAGCAGTCCGGATGAGGGGCCCCAGCATTTT; CDR3aa: CASSPDEGPQHF
j_gene: TRBJ2-1; d_gene: -; v_gene: TRBV14; abundance: -; CDR3nt: TGTGCCAGCAGCCAAGAGGGGCACAGGGCCAGGGAGCAGTTCTTC; CDR3aa: CASSQEGHRAREQFF
j_gene: TRBJ1-6; d_gene: TRBD1; v_gene: TRBV6-5; abundance: -; CDR3nt: TGTGCCAGCAGTTTAGGGGGACAGGGGCCTTCACCCCTCCACTTT; CDR3aa: CASSLGGQGPSPLHF
j_gene: TRBJ1-5; d_gene: -; v_gene: TRBV3-1/TRBV3-2; abundance: -; CDR3nt: TGTGCCAGCAGCCAAGGACACCGCAATCAGCCCCAGCATTTT; CDR3aa: CASSQGHRNQPQHF
j_gene: TRBJ2-3; d_gene: TRBD1; v_gene: TRBV6-6; abundance: -; CDR3nt: TGTGCCAGCAGGCGACAGGGGAATTCGGATACGCAGTATTTT; CDR3aa: CASRRQGNSDTQYF
j_gene: TRBJ2-2; d_gene: TRBD1; v_gene: TRBV7-9; abundance: -; CDR3nt: TGTGCCAGCAGTAACCGACAGGGGCCCACCGGGGAGCTGTTTTTT; CDR3aa: CASSNRQGPTGELFF
j_gene: TRBJ2-1; d_gene: TRBD1; v_gene: TRBV30; abundance: -; CDR3nt: TGTGCCTGGGGTCAACCTGACAGGGACAGTGGTGAGCAGTTCTTC; CDR3aa: CAWGQPDRDSGEQFF
j_gene: TRBJ2-7; d_gene: -; v_gene: TRBV19; abundance: -; CDR3nt: TGTGCCAGTAGTAAAAAATCAACAGGGTTCGGCTACGAGCAGTACTTC; CDR3aa: CASSKKSTGFGYEQYF
j_gene: TRBJ2-3; d_gene: -; v_gene: TRBV4-2; abundance: -; CDR3nt: TGTGCCAGCAGCCAGAGCGGGTCTAGCACAGATACGCAGTATTTT; CDR3aa: CASSQSGSSTDTQYF
j_gene: TRBJ1-2; d_gene: -; v_gene: TRBV30; abundance: -; CDR3nt: TGTGCCCAGAGCGGGGGCTTGGGGTATGGCTACACCTTC; CDR3aa: CAQSGGLGYGYTF
j_gene: TRBJ2-7; d_gene: TRBD1; v_gene: TRBV2; abundance: -; CDR3nt: TGTGCCAGCAGTTTACCCCGGGACAGGGGAAAATACGAGCAGTACTTC; CDR3aa: CASSLPRDRGKYEQYF
j_gene: TRBJ2-7; d_gene: -; v_gene: TRBV27; abundance: -; CDR3nt: TGTGCCAGCAGTTTAGTAGGGGACGAGCAGTACTTC; CDR3aa: CASSLVGDEQYF
j_gene: TRBJ1-4; d_gene: -; v_gene: TRBV27; abundance: -; CDR3nt: TGTGCCAGCAGTGGATTGCAAAGGAGGGAAAAACTGTTTTTT; CDR3aa: CASSGLQRREKLFF
j_gene: TRBJ1-2; d_gene: TRBD1; v_gene: TRBV5-1; abundance: -; CDR3nt: TGCGCCAGCAGCTTGGCAGGGGGTGATTATGGCTACACCTTC; CDR3aa: CASSLAGGDYGYTF
j_gene: TRBJ1-1; d_gene: -; v_gene: TRBV15; abundance: few; CDR3nt: TGTGCCACCAGCAGATTAGGGGAGGGAGACACTGAAGCTTTCTTT; CDR3aa: CATSRLGEGDTEAFF
j_gene: TRBJ2-1; d_gene: -; v_gene: TRBV5-1; abundance: -; CDR3nt: TGCGCCAGCAGCTTGGTGGGCAGCCCCAACAATGAGCAGTTCTTC; CDR3aa: CASSLVGSPNNEQFF
j_gene: TRBJ2-2; d_gene: -; v_gene: TRBV5-1; abundance: -; CDR3nt: TGCGCCAGCACCCAAAACTTCCCCGGGGGCACCGGGGAGCTGTTTTTT; CDR3aa: CASTQNFPGGTGELFF
j_gene: TRBJ2-1; d_gene: TRBD2; v_gene: TRBV7-9; abundance: -; CDR3nt: TGTGCCAGCAGCTCCTCCCCCGGAGAGCGGGAGATATACAATGAGCAGTTCTTC; CDR3aa: CASSSSPGEREIYNEQFF
j_gene: TRBJ2-1; d_gene: TRBD2; v_gene: TRBV6-5; abundance: -; CDR3nt: TGTGCCACCTCCGGGGGGTACAATGAGCAGTTCTTC; CDR3aa: CATSGGYNEQFF
j_gene: TRBJ2-1; d_gene: -; v_gene: TRBV27; abundance: -; CDR3nt: TGTGCCAGCAGTTTACGAGTAGCCACCTACAATGAGCAGTTCTTC; CDR3aa: CASSLRVATYNEQFF
j_gene: TRBJ1-2; d_gene: TRBD1; v_gene: TRBV4-3; abundance: -; CDR3nt: TGCGCCAGCAGCCCAAGTTTCCGCCGGGACAGCCAATATGGCTACACCTTC; CDR3aa: CASSPSFRRDSQYGYTF
j_gene: TRBJ2-7; d_gene: TRBD2; v_gene: TRBV7-7; abundance: -; CDR3nt: TGTGCTAGCAGCTTAACTAGCGGGAGTCGGGACGAGCAGTACTTC; CDR3aa: CASSLTSGSRDEQYF
j_gene: TRBJ1-2; d_gene: TRBD1; v_gene: TRBV7-9; abundance: -; CDR3nt: TGTGCCAGCAGCTTTCAGGGGGACTATGGCTACACCTTC; CDR3aa: CASSFQGDYGYTF
j_gene: TRBJ1-2; d_gene: -; v_gene: TRBV28; abundance: -; CDR3nt: TGTGCCAGCAGTTTACTACAGGGTAGTGGCTACACCTTC; CDR3aa: CASSLLQGSGYTF
j_gene: TRBJ1-2; d_gene: -; v_gene: TRBV28; abundance: -; CDR3nt: TGTGCCAGCAATCCAGCGGGAGACTATGGCTACACCTTC; CDR3aa: CASNPAGDYGYTF
j_gene: TRBJ1-2; d_gene: TRBD1; v_gene: TRBV6-5; abundance: -; CDR3nt: TGTGCCAGCAGTTCTCGGACAGGGGAATACTATGGCTACACCTTC; CDR3aa: CASSSRTGEYYGYTF
j_gene: TRBJ1-6; d_gene: -; v_gene: TRBV18; abundance: -; CDR3nt: TGTGCCAGCTCACCCACAGCTGGGTCACCCCTCCACTTT; CDR3aa: CASSPTAGSPLHF
j_gene: TRBJ1-5; d_gene: TRBD1; v_gene: TRBV16; abundance: -; CDR3nt: TGTGCCAGCAGCCGGACAGGGAGGAGTCAGCCCCAGCATTTT; CDR3aa: CASSRTGRSQPQHF
j_gene: TRBJ2-1; d_gene: -; v_gene: TRBV29-1; abundance: -; CDR3nt: TGCAGCGCCGGGGTGAGCTCCTACAATGAGCAGTTCTTC; CDR3aa: CSAGVSSYNEQFF
j_gene: TRBJ1-1; d_gene: TRBD1; v_gene: TRBV7-2; abundance: -; CDR3nt: TGTGCCAGCAGCCCGTATCGGGACAGGGGCGTAACTGAAGCTTTCTTT; CDR3aa: CASSPYRDRGVTEAFF